This T cell receptor beta chain emerged from a study of CD4+ T cells in melanoma. Data came from immunoSEQ multiplex PCR; TCRdb stores just in-frame clones and leaves some out. This table has about 50,000 clones, 75% to 90% appearing once. This CDR3 contains 13 residues. The ends were cut back, 1 base at V and 1 base at J, with 4 bases in the middle. Germline V gene data show CDR1 as SQVTM and CDR2 as ANQGSEA. Regarding the study as a whole: A reported correlation linked neoantigen-specific CD4+ T cells to CD8+, macrophage and B cell function.

Turning to this clone: Its antigen is unknown.

Sample: peripheral blood. This sequence originates from a human donor with melanoma. The V call is TRBV29-1, the J call TRBJ2-2; D is uncertain. The CDR3 reads CSVEGLNTGELFF. The CDR3 bases are TGCAGCGTTGAAGGGCTGAACACCGGGGAGCTGTTTTTT.